Following are 32 T cell receptor beta chains from one sample sequenced in a study of T cell responses to AZD1222 COVID-19 vaccine (dated by TCRdb to the early 2020s). The receptor library was made with the immunoSEQ multiplex PCR assay. TCRdb stores this immuneACCESS table with in-frame sequences only. Part of the clones is absent; in the studies checked, under half of the shortfall reflects unresolved V genes, and no reason is known for the rest. The sample has 75,000 to 90,000 clones on record, roughly 89% of them singletons. Over 2% of the sample is in the top ten clones. The time point label, read with the paper, signifies: baseline before first vaccination. The input for sequencing was peripheral blood, taken on day 0 of AZD1222 vaccination. The receptors were gathered from an adult in good health.

V gene TRBV30 combines with J gene TRBJ1-3; no reliable D call. Trimming took 7 bases from V and 2 from J, leaving 12 bases between them. CDR1 GTSNPN and CDR2 SVGIG come from the germline V gene (reference sequence). The CDR3 is 13 residues long. The CDR3 spells CAYMTWTGNTIYF. The DNA for the CDR3 is TGTGCCTATATGACATGGACTGGAAACACCATATATTTT.

The chain combines TRBV10-3 with TRBJ1-2; 9 bases map to TRBD1. Trimming removed 4 bases from V and 2 bases from J; junction bases left unmatched: 5. Per germline, CDR1 ENHRY and CDR2 SYGVKD. This CDR3 comprises 15 residues. CDR3 region: CAISGQGVGNYGYTF. The CDR3 coding sequence is TGTGCCATCAGTGGACAGGGGGTTGGCAACTATGGCTACACCTTC.

This sequence joins TRBV18 and TRBJ2-3, with D tentatively TRBD1 or TRBD2 (6 bases each). Deletions cut 4 bases from V and 2 bases from J, with 13 bases between. This CDR3 is built from 15 residues. The germline V gene encodes CDR1 KGHSH and CDR2 LQKENI. The CDR3 nucleotides are TGTGCCAGCTCACGCCGGGGGCATACCACAGATACGCAGTATTTT. This gives the protein CASSRRGHTTDTQYF.

The genes are TRBV18 and TRBJ2-1, with a tentative D call TRBD2 (5 bases). V gave up 5 bases and J gave up 0 bases, with 14 bases separating them. The CDR3 covers 16 residues. CDR1 and CDR2 from the germline V gene are KGHSH and LQKENI. The CDR3 is CASSALALHSYNEQFF. The CDR3 coding sequence is TGTGCCAGCTCAGCGTTAGCGCTACACTCCTACAATGAGCAGTTCTTC.

The V call is TRBV19, the J call TRBJ1-1, with TRBD1 identical over 9 bases. V lost 6 bases to trimming and J lost 5 bases; unmatched junction nucleotides: 4. The CDR3 consists of 13 residues. Germline V gives CDR1 LNHDA, CDR2 SQIVND (reference sequence). CDR3 DNA: TGTGCCAGTAGCGGGACAGGGATTACTGAAGCTTTCTTT. It encodes CASSGTGITEAFF.

With regard to this clone: Other DNA sequences within the sample encode an identical CDR3. The CDR3 DNA follows: TGTGCCAGCAGTTACTTAGAAAACACTGAAGCTTTCTTT. Protein: CASSYLENTEAFF. The gene calls are TRBV6-5 and TRBJ1-1, with D unresolved. Per the germline V gene, CDR1 is MNHEY and CDR2 is SVGAGI. V gave up 1 base and J gave up 2 bases, with 5 bases separating them. The CDR3 extends over 13 amino acids.

The gene calls are TRBV21-1 and TRBJ2-3; the D call in the table, TRBD1, was not verified against the DNA. TRBV21-1 counts as a pseudogene. This CDR3 contains 15 residues. In nucleotides, the CDR3 is TGTGCCAGCAGCAAAAGAGGACAGTCCACAGATACGCAGTATTTT. As protein: CASSKRGQSTDTQYF.

V usage is TRBV27 and J usage is TRBJ1-5; tentatively, D is TRBD1 (6 bases). The length of the CDR3 is 14 residues. Deletions cut 5 bases from V and 1 base from J, with 9 bases between. The germline V gene has CDR1 MNHEY and CDR2 SMNVEV (reference sequence). CDR3 sequence (DNA): TGTGCCAGCAGTCCCGGACAGAGCAATCAGCCCCAGCATTTT. Amino acids: CASSPGQSNQPQHF.

This rearrangement joins TRBV3-1 (or the pseudogene TRBV3-2) to TRBJ1-2; a weak D match, TRBD1 (6 bases). The germline gives CDR1 LGHDT, CDR2 YNNKEL (reference sequence). CDR3 length equals 14 residues. V dropped 4 bases and J dropped 6 bases, with 15 bases sitting between them. The CDR3 reads CASSLLRGSDGYTF. The CDR3 region has the DNA TGTGCCAGCAGCCTCCTCAGGGGAAGCGATGGCTACACCTTC.

The CDR3 nucleotides read TGTGCCAGCCGGTCAGACCTCCACACTGAAGCTTTCTTT. It yields the protein CASRSDLHTEAFF. The chain recombines TRBV7-2 with TRBJ1-1, with unresolved D. V dropped 8 bases and J dropped 3 bases, with 13 bases sitting between them. Looked up from germline, CDR1 is SGHTA and CDR2 is FQGNSA. This CDR3 is built from 13 residues.

The CDR3 region has the DNA TGTGCCAGCAGCTTAGACAGACCGCAGGGGGGCCACTATGGCTACACCTTC. Amino acids: CASSLDRPQGGHYGYTF. The J gene is TRBJ1-2, the V gene TRBV7-8, with TRBD1 matching 7 bases. This CDR3 is built from 17 residues. After removal of 1 base from V and 3 bases from J, the junction contained 11 bases not matched to a gene. Germline assignment: CDR1 SGHVS and CDR2 FQNEAQ.

This chain links TRBV7-3 with TRBJ2-2; 8 bases fit TRBD2. V shed 3 bases, J shed 7 bases, and the junction held 4 bases outside the gene matches. Germline-derived CDR1 and CDR2 are SGHTA and FQGTGA. This CDR3 has 14 amino acids. This CDR3 reads CASSLGLVSGELFF. The CDR3 DNA sequence: TGTGCCAGCAGCTTGGGACTAGTCAGCGGGGAGCTGTTTTTT.

The J gene is TRBJ1-4, the V gene TRBV5-1; no definite D call. The length of the CDR3 is 16 residues. Germline lookup yields CDR1 SGHRS and CDR2 YFSETQ. V lost 4 bases, J lost 7 bases, and 20 bases lay in between. CDR3 DNA: TGCGCCAGCAGCAGTATGACGGGGAAGGCTGGTGAAAAACTGTTTTTT. Amino acid sequence: CASSSMTGKAGEKLFF.

The genes are TRBV2 and TRBJ1-6; D might be TRBD1 (5 bases). The V end lost 7 bases, the J end lost 6 bases, and 22 bases lay between the germline ends. Germline CDR1 is SNHLY and CDR2 is FYNNEI. This CDR3 contains 17 residues. DNA for the CDR3: TGTGCCAGCACTGGACTAGGGGCAGGGATTCGTAATTCACCCCTCCACTTT. The encoded protein is CASTGLGAGIRNSPLHF.

The chain links TRBV5-6 to TRBJ2-7; TRBD1 aligns across 7 bases. The CDR3 has 14 amino acids. Germline V gene lookup returns CDR1 SGHDT and CDR2 YYEEEE. The trim removed 4 bases at V and 4 bases at J, leaving 8 bases unmatched. DNA of the CDR3: TGTGCCAGCAGCCCCTTGACAGGGATATACGAGCAGTACTTC. Residues: CASSPLTGIYEQYF.

This chain links TRBV6-5 with TRBJ2-2, with 7 bases fitting TRBD2. The CDR3 extends over 15 amino acids. CDR1 MNHEY and CDR2 SVGAGI come from the germline V gene. Unmatched junction bases numbered 8, after V lost 5 bases and J lost 5 bases. CDR3 bases: TGTGCCAGCAGTCAACTAGCGATTGCAACCGGGGAGCTGTTTTTT. It is translated as CASSQLAIATGELFF.

The chain couples TRBV7-3 to TRBJ1-1; TRBD1 agrees at 8 bases. The CDR3 has 14 amino acids. Germline lookup yields CDR1 SGHTA and CDR2 FQGTGA. V dropped 5 bases and J dropped 1; count of bases not matched to a gene: 3. The DNA of the CDR3 is TGTGCCAGCAGCATACAGGGGGGGAACACTGAAGCTTTCTTT. Amino acids: CASSIQGGNTEAFF.

The rearrangement joins TRBV2 to TRBJ2-1; 7 bases line up with TRBD1. The ends lost 7 bases at V and 3 bases at J; junction bases unmatched: 21. The CDR3 is 19 residues long. Germline V gene lookup returns CDR1 SNHLY and CDR2 FYNNEI. The CDR3 sequence is CASTSGLGPKGALYNEQFF. The CDR3 nucleotides read TGTGCCAGCACGTCGGGATTGGGTCCTAAGGGGGCCCTCTACAATGAGCAGTTCTTC.

The V gene is TRBV5-1, the J gene TRBJ2-7; 8 bases are shared with TRBD1. The CDR3 consists of 17 residues. Germline CDR1 reads SGHRS; CDR2 reads YFSETQ. V was pared by 4 bases and J by 4 bases, with 16 bases of the junction left unmatched. This CDR3 is CASSPRSIGTGGYEQYF. The CDR3 DNA reads as TGCGCCAGCAGCCCCCGGTCCATTGGGACAGGAGGATACGAGCAGTACTTC.

V gene TRBV19 combines with J gene TRBJ2-7, with D unclear. The CDR3 sequence is 12 residues long. With 4 bases removed from V and 3 bases from J, the gap between germline ends came to 7 bases. Germline V lookup: CDR1 LNHDA, CDR2 SQIVND (reference sequence). CDR3 in DNA: TGTGCCAGTAGTAATGTAGGCTACGAGCAGTACTTC. This sequence encodes CASSNVGYEQYF.

The gene calls are TRBV5-1 and TRBJ2-5; 8 positions agree with TRBD1. J gave up 2 bases and V 3 bases, and 3 bases lay outside the gene matches. This CDR3 comprises 14 residues. Germline CDR1 is SGHRS and CDR2 is YFSETQ. The chain's CDR3 is CASSWDRTQETQYF. In nucleotides, the CDR3 is TGCGCCAGCAGCTGGGACAGGACTCAAGAGACCCAGTACTTC.

This clone has just a few counts. V is TRBV7-9 and J is TRBJ2-7; D perhaps matches TRBD1 (6 bases). The CDR3 is 13 residues long. CDR1 and CDR2 (germline): SEHNR, FQNEAQ (reference sequence). V lost 2 bases and J lost 5, with 10 bases in between. CDR3 nucleotide sequence: TGTGCCAGCAGCTTAACACAGGGCGACGAGCAGTACTTC. This translates into CASSLTQGDEQYF.

The CDR3 DNA follows: TGTGCCAGGCCTGTCGGGAGGGACACCTTAAACTCTGGAAACACCATATATTTT. This encodes CARPVGRDTLNSGNTIYF. The chain employs TRBV3-1 (or the pseudogene TRBV3-2) and TRBJ1-3; weak D call: TRBD1 (6 bases). There are 18 residues in the CDR3. Looked up from germline, CDR1 is LGHDT and CDR2 is YNNKEL (reference sequence). Trimming cost V 9 bases and J 0 bases, with 24 bases left between them.

This clone was counted only a few times. This rearrangement joins TRBV7-3 to TRBJ1-1, with 7 bases identical to TRBD1. Germline-derived CDR1 and CDR2 are SGHTA and FQGTGA. The CDR3 is made up of 15 amino acids. Trimming took 5 bases from V and 1 from J; bases not matched to a gene: 7. The CDR3 loop reads CASSPTGTANTEAFF. CDR3 in DNA: TGTGCCAGCAGCCCTACTGGGACAGCGAACACTGAAGCTTTCTTT.

V and J are TRBV18 and TRBJ2-1; 10 bases agree with TRBD2. The CDR3 extends over 17 amino acids. V was pared by 2 bases and J by 5 bases, with 9 bases of the junction left unmatched. Germline V gene data show CDR1 as KGHSH and CDR2 as LQKENI. CDR3 amino acids: CASSPGVAGGKNNEQFF. CDR3 in DNA: TGTGCCAGCTCACCAGGCGTAGCGGGAGGAAAGAACAATGAGCAGTTCTTC.

The rearrangement links TRBV4-1 to TRBJ2-4, with D unresolved. Deletions cut 1 base from V and 6 bases from J, with 4 bases between. The V gene's germline CDR1 is MGHRA and CDR2 YSYEKL. The CDR3 totals 12 residues. CDR3 DNA: TGCGCCAGCAGCCAAGGGGCAAACATTCAGTACTTC. This sequence encodes CASSQGANIQYF.

V is TRBV7-9 and J is TRBJ1-5; D remains unclear. Germline loops: CDR1 SEHNR, CDR2 FQNEAQ (reference sequence). V gave up 8 bases and J gave up 0 bases, with 5 bases separating them. The length of the CDR3 is 12 residues. CDR3: CASQFSNQPQHF. CDR3 DNA sequence: TGTGCCAGCCAATTTAGCAATCAGCCCCAGCATTTT.

The chain links TRBV19 to TRBJ2-1, with 7 positions matching TRBD1. Germline V gene sequence: CDR1 LNHDA, CDR2 SQIVND (reference sequence). This CDR3 is built from 15 residues. The trim removed 5 bases at V and 4 bases at J, leaving 8 bases unmatched. CDR3 in DNA: TGTGCCAGTAGTCCAACAGGGGCCCCTTACAATGAGCAGTTCTTC. Translation: CASSPTGAPYNEQFF.

This clone occurred once. The chain carries TRBV5-6 and TRBJ1-4; the D gene is possibly TRBD1 (5 bases). Deletions cut 1 base from V and 0 bases from J, with 19 bases between. This CDR3 region has 19 residues. Germline CDR1 is SGHDT and CDR2 is YYEEEE. The CDR3 DNA reads TGTGCCAGCAGCTTGCTAGCGGGGCGGGCAACCGCAACTAATGAAAAACTGTTTTTT. It is translated as CASSLLAGRATATNEKLFF.

CDR3 bases: TGCGCCAGCAGCGGAACGGACCCATACAATGAGCAGTTCTTC. It codes for CASSGTDPYNEQFF. V usage is TRBV5-1 and J usage is TRBJ2-1, with no clear D. This CDR3 comprises 14 residues. The V end lost 4 bases, the J end lost 4 bases, and 12 bases lay between the germline ends. In germline, CDR1 is SGHRS, CDR2 YFSETQ.

This chain connects TRBV5-5 to TRBJ2-1; 11 bases map to TRBD1. V trimming: 4 bases; J trimming: 7 bases; junction bases outside the gene matches: 7. The V gene's germline CDR1 is SGHKS and CDR2 YYEKEE (reference sequence). This CDR3 spans 15 amino acids. CDR3 protein: CASSGGQGAINEQFF. The CDR3 region has the DNA TGTGCCAGCAGCGGTGGACAGGGGGCGATAAATGAGCAGTTCTTC.

The chain has TRBV5-1 and TRBJ2-7; possible D gene TRBD2, 5 bases. V gave up 4 bases and J gave up 0 bases, with 11 bases separating them. Germline loops: CDR1 SGHRS, CDR2 YFSETQ. This CDR3 is 14 amino acids long. CDR3 nucleotide sequence: TGCGCCAGCAGCCACGGGATGAGCTCCTACGAGCAGTACTTC. This sequence encodes CASSHGMSSYEQYF.